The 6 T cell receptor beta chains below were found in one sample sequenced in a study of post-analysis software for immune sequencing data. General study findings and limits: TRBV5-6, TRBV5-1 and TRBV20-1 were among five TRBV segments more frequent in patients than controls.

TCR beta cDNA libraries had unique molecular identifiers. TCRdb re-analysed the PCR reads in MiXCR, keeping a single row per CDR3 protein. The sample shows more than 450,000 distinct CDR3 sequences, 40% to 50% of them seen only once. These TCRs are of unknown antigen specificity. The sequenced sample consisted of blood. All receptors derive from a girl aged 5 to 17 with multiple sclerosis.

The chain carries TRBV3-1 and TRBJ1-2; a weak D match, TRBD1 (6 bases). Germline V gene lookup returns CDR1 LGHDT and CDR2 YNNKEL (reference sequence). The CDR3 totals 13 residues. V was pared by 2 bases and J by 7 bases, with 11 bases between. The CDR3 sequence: CASSQTQGTGYTF. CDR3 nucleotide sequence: TGTGCCAGCAGCCAAACGCAGGGGACTGGCTACACCTTC.

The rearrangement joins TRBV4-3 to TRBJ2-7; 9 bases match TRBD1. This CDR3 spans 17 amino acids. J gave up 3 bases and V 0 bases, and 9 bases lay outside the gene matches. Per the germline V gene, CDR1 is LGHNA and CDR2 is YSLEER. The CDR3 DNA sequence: TGCGCCAGCAGCCAAGATGGGGCGGGACAGGGAAGCTACGAGCAGTACTTC. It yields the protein CASSQDGAGQGSYEQYF.

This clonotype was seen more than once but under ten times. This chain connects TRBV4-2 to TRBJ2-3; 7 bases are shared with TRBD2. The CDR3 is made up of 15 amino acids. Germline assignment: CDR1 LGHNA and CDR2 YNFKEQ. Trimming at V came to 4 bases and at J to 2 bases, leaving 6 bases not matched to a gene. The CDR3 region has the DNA TGTGCCAGCAGCCCTCGGGGGGTCGTCACAGATACGCAGTATTTT. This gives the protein CASSPRGVVTDTQYF.

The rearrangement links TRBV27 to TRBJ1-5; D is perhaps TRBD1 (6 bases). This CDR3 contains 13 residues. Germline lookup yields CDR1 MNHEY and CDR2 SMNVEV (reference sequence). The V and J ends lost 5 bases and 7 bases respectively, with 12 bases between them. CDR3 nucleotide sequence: TGTGCCAGCAGTGTACAGGGTAGGCAGCCCCAGCATTTT. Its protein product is CASSVQGRQPQHF.

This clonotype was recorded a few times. CDR3: CATSDGLETQYF. The CDR3 DNA is TGTGCCACCAGTGATGGCCTGGAGACCCAGTACTTC. The chain combines TRBV24-1 with TRBJ2-5; D is unclear. The germline CDR1 and CDR2 sequences are KGHDR and SFDVKD. CDR3 length: 12 amino acids. V was clipped by 3 bases and J by 5 bases, with 6 bases between them.

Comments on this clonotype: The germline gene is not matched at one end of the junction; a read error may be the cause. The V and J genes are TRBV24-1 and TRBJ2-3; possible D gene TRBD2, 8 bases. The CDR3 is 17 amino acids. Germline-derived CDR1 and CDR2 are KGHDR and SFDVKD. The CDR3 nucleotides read TGTGCCGCCAGTGATACGAATGCGGGAGGACAGGCAGATACGCAGTATTTT. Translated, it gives CAASDTNAGGQADTQYF.